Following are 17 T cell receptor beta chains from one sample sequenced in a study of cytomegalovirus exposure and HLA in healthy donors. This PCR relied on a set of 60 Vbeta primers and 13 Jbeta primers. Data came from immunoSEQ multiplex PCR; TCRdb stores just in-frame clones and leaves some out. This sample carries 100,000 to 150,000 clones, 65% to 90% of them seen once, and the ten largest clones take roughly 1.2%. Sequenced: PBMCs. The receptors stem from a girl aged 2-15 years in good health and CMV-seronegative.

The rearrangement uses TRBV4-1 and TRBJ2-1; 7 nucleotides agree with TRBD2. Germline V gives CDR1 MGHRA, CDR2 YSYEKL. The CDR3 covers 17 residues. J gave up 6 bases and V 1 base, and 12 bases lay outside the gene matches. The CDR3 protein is CASSQVITGGLGNEQFF. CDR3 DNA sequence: TGCGCCAGCAGCCAAGTAATTACGGGGGGATTGGGCAATGAGCAGTTCTTC.

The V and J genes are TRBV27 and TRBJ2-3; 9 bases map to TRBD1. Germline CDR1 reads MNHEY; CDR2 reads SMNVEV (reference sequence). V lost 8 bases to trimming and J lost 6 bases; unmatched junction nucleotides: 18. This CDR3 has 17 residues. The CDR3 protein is CASGDLGDRGFSDTQYF. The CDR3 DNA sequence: TGTGCCAGCGGTGACCTTGGCGACAGGGGGTTTTCGGATACGCAGTATTTT.

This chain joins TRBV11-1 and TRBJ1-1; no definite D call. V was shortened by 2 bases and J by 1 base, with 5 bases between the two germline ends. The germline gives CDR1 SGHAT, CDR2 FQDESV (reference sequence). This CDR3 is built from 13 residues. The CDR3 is CASSLSGNTEAFF. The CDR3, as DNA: TGTGCCAGCAGCTTATCCGGGAACACTGAAGCTTTCTTT.

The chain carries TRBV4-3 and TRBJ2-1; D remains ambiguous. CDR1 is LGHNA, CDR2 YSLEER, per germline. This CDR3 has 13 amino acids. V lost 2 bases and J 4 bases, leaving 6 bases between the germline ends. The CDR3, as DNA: TGCGCCAGCAGCCAATATTCTTACAATGAGCAGTTCTTC. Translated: CASSQYSYNEQFF.

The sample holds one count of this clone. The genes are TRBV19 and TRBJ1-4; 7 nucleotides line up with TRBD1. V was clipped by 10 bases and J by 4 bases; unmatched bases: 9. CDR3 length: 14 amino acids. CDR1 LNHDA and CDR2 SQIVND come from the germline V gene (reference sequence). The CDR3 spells CATKGQAYNEKLFF. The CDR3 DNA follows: TGTGCCACCAAAGGACAGGCCTATAATGAAAAACTGTTTTTT.

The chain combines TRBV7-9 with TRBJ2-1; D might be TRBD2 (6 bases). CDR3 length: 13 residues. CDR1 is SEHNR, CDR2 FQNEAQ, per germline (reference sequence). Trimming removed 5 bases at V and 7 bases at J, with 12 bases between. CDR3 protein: CASSTLEGNEQFF. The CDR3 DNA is TGTGCCAGCAGCACGTTGGAGGGGAATGAGCAGTTCTTC.

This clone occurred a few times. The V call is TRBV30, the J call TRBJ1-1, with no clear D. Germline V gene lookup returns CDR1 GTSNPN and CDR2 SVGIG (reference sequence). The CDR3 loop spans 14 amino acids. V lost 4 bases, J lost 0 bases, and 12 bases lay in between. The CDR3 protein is CAWTPTGLNTEAFF. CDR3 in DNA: TGTGCCTGGACCCCGACGGGTTTGAACACTGAAGCTTTCTTT.

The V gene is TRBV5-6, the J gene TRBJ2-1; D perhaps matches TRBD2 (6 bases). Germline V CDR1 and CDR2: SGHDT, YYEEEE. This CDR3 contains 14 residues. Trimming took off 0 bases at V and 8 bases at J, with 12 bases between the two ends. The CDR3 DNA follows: TGTGCCAGCAGCTTGGGGGGACTTAGCGATGAGCAGTTCTTC. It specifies CASSLGGLSDEQFF.

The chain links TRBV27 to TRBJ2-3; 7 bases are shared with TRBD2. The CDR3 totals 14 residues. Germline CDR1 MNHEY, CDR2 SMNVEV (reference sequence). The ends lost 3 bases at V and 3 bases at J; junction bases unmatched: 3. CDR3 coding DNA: TGTGCCAGCAGTTTTACTAGCGTTACAGATACGCAGTATTTT. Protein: CASSFTSVTDTQYF.

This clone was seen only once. The CDR3 spells CASSPGLKETQYF. CDR3 bases: TGTGCCAGCTCACCGGGACTAAAAGAGACCCAGTACTTC. The rearrangement joins TRBV18 to TRBJ2-5, with 7 nucleotides matching TRBD2. The CDR3 consists of 13 residues. CDR1 is KGHSH, CDR2 LQKENI, per germline. Trimming removed 3 bases from V and 3 bases from J; junction bases left unmatched: 1.

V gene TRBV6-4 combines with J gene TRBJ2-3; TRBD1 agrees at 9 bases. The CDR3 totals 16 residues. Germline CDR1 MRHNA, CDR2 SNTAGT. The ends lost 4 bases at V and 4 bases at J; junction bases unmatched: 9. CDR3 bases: TGTGCCAGCAGTGCCGACGGTACAGGGGGCGCAGATACGCAGTATTTT. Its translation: CASSADGTGGADTQYF.

CDR3 region: CATASGQGPETQYF. CDR3 DNA: TGTGCCACCGCGTCCGGACAGGGGCCAGAGACCCAGTACTTC. This chain connects TRBV10-3 to TRBJ2-5, with 9 positions matching TRBD1. Germline CDR1 and CDR2: ENHRY and SYGVKD. The CDR3 loop spans 14 amino acids. With V trimmed by 10 bases and J by 4 bases, 10 bases remained unmatched.

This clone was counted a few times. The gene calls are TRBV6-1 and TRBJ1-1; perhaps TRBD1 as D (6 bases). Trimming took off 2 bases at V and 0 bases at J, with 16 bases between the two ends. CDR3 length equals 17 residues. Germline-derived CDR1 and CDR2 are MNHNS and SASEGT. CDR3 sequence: CASSERGGWGMNTEAFF. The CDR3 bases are TGTGCCAGCAGTGAAAGGGGGGGTTGGGGGATGAACACTGAAGCTTTCTTT.

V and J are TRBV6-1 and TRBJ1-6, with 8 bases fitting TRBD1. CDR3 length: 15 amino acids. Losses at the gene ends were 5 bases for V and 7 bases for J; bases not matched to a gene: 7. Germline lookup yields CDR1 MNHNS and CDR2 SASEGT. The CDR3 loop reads CASSPGTGRNSPLHF. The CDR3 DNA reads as TGTGCCAGCAGTCCGGGGACAGGACGAAATTCACCCCTCCACTTT.

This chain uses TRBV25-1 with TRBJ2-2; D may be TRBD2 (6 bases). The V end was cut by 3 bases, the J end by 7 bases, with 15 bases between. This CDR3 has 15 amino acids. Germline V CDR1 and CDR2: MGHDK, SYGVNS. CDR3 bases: TGTGCCAGCAGTGAGACCCGGGACTCGGGCGGGGAGCTGTTTTTT. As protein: CASSETRDSGGELFF.

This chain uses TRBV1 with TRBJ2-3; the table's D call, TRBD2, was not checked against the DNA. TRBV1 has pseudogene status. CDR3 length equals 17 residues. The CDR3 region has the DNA TGCACCAGCAGCCATAAGGGTGGGCGGGAGAGCAGGGATACGCAGTATTTT. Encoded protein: CTSSHKGGRESRDTQYF.

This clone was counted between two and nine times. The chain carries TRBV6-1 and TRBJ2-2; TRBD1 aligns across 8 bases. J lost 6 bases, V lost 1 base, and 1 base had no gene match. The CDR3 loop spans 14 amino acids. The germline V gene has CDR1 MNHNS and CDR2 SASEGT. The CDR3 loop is CASSEGTGSGELFF. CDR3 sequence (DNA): TGTGCCAGCAGTGAAGGGACAGGGTCCGGGGAGCTGTTTTTT.